The following is a T cell receptor beta chain sequence with its context. Generated by immunoSEQ multiplex PCR, the TCRdb table keeps only in-frame clones and is missing some. The sample yields fewer than 300,000 clones, over 75% seen once. The data were taken from a study of blood T cell repertoires in COVID-19. Across the whole study: Sites in the United States, Italy and Spain provided acute and convalescent COVID-19 samples.

This CDR3 is 14 amino acids long. The germline V gene encodes CDR1 LNHDA and CDR2 SQIVND (reference sequence). Unmatched junction bases numbered 5, after V lost 3 bases and J lost 4 bases. The sample taken for sequencing was peripheral blood. The rearrangement uses TRBV19 and TRBJ1-1; 7 bases map to TRBD1. This receptor was obtained from a human donor in a cohort sampled during active COVID-19. The CDR3 sequence is CASSIYQGVTEAFF. The CDR3 DNA sequence: TGTGCCAGTAGTATCTACCAGGGGGTCACTGAAGCTTTCTTT.